This TCR beta chain originates from a study of shared clonotypes between healthy human individuals. Study as a whole: Researchers assigned three CD4 naive, three CD4 memory, two CD8 naive and one CD8 memory plate to each donor.

Concerning this clone itself: What it binds is not known.

General observations from the study: Rarefaction revealed incomplete sorted-subset sequencing despite large depth.

Data came from immunoSEQ multiplex PCR; TCRdb stores just in-frame clones and leaves some out. Of around 2.5 million clones listed, approximately 93% are singletons. Trimming left V 3 bases short and J 5 bases short, with 7 bases between. The CDR3 sequence is 13 residues long. Germline-derived CDR1 and CDR2 are SGHAT and FQNNGV. This clonotype was sampled from a young man in good health. Some clones in this sample may be carry-over from other donors' samples. The V call is TRBV11-2, the J call TRBJ2-2; possible D gene TRBD2, 5 bases. The sequencing sample was made of naive CD4+ T cells from PBMCs. Regarding subset: CD45RA+ positively selected. In DNA, the CDR3 is TGTGCCAGCAGCTTGACGGGGACCGGGGAGCTGTTTTTT. Translated, it gives CASSLTGTGELFF.